The clone carrying this TCR beta chain was picked up one time. Its specificity is unknown. The sample comes from a study of cytomegalovirus exposure and HLA in healthy donors. Study-wide findings and caveats: The study recorded 160 or so TCR beta chains that were cytomegalovirus-associated. Most TCR sequences proved rare, with some public TCRs found in many donors. Presence/absence analyses assumed roughly uniform sequencing depth across donors.

The PCR used 60 Vbeta and 13 Jbeta primers. TCRdb keeps only in-frame clones here, not all; method: immunoSEQ multiplex PCR. The sample includes about 100,000 clones, roughly 80% of them seen just once. Donors sampled were nominally healthy, though unrecorded immune exposures were likely. The sample comprised PBMCs. This TCR was recovered from a woman in her sixties in good health and CMV-seronegative.

CDR3 nucleotides: TGTGCCAGCAGCTTAGTTCTAGCGGGGGTTCACAATGAGCAGTTCTTC. Translated, it gives CASSLVLAGVHNEQFF. The rearrangement uses TRBV7-2 and TRBJ2-1, with 10 bases aligning to TRBD2. In germline, CDR1 is SGHTA, CDR2 FQGNSA. This CDR3 is built from 16 residues. V lost 1 base to trimming and J lost 5 bases; unmatched junction nucleotides: 5.